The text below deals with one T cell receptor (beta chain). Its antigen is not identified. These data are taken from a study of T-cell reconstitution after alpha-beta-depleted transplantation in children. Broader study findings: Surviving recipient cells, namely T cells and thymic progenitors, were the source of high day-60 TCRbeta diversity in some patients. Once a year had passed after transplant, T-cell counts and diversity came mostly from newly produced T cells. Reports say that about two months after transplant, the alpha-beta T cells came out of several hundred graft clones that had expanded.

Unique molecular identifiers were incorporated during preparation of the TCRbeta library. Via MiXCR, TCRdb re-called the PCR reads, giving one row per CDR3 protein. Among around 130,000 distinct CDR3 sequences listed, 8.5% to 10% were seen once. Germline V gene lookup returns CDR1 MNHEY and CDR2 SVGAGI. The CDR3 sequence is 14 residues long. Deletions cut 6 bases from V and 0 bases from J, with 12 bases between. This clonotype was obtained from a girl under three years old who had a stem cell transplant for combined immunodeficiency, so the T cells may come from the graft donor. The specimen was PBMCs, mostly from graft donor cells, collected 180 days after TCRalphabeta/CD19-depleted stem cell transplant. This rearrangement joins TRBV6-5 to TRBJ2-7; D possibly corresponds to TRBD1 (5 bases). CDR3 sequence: CASSLQDSSYEQYF. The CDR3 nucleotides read TGTGCCAGCAGCCTGCAAGACAGCTCCTACGAGCAGTACTTC.